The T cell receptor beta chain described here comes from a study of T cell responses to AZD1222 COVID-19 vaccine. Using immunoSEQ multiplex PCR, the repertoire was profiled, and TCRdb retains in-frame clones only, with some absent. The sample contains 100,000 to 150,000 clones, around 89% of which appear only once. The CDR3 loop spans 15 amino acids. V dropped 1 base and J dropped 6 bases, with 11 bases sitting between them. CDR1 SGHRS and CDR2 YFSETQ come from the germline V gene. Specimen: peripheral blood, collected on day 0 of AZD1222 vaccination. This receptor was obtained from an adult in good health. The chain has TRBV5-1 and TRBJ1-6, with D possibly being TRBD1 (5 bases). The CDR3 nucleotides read TGCGCCAGCAGCTTGCGCGAGGGGAGTAATTCACCCCTCCACTTT. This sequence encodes CASSLREGSNSPLHF. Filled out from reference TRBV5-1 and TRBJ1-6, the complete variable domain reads KAGVTQTPRYLIKTRGQQVTLSCSPISGHRSVSWYQQTPGQGLQFLFEYFSETQRNKGNFPGRFSGRQFSNSRSEMNVSTLELGDSALYLCASSLREGSNSPLHFGNGTRLTVT.